The 20 T cell receptor beta chains reported below all come from one sample, sequenced in a study of identifying expanded T cells in peripheral blood. The data were produced by immunoSEQ multiplex PCR, yet TCRdb's version contains in-frame clones alone and is incomplete. The repertoire includes around 120,000 clones, approximately 86% of them detected once, and approximately 8.9% sits in the top ten. Sequenced sample: blood. These receptors were collected from a person aged 18 to 70 in good health.

The J gene is TRBJ1-1, the V gene TRBV28; weak D call: TRBD1 (5 bases). This CDR3 is 14 amino acids long. Germline CDR1 reads MDHEN; CDR2 reads SYDVKM. V gave up 3 bases and J gave up 2 bases, with 10 bases separating them. The CDR3 here is CASSFHGANTEAFF. The CDR3 bases are TGTGCCAGCAGTTTCCACGGGGCTAACACTGAAGCTTTCTTT.

The rearrangement links TRBV7-9 to TRBJ2-7, with 9 bases lining up with TRBD2. Germline V gene sequence: CDR1 SEHNR, CDR2 FQNEAQ (reference sequence). The ends lost 2 bases at V and 3 bases at J; junction bases unmatched: 2. The CDR3 length is 14 residues. The CDR3 region is CASSLSSGDYEQYF. CDR3 in DNA: TGTGCCAGCAGCTTATCTAGCGGGGACTACGAGCAGTACTTC.

V gene TRBV19 combines with J gene TRBJ1-4, with D perhaps TRBD1 (6 bases). The CDR3 runs to 15 residues. The germline CDR1 and CDR2 sequences are LNHDA and SQIVND (reference sequence). V was shortened by 5 bases and J by 4 bases, with 14 bases between the two germline ends. The DNA of the CDR3 is TGTGCCAGTAGTTCCCTTACAGGGCTTAATGAAAAACTGTTTTTT. Its translation is CASSSLTGLNEKLFF.

The chain employs TRBV15 and TRBJ2-7, with TRBD2 matching 8 bases. V dropped 5 bases and J dropped 3; count of bases not matched to a gene: 6. Germline-derived CDR1 and CDR2 are LNHNV and YYDKDF (reference sequence). The CDR3 spans 14 residues. CDR3 sequence: CATSGPGLDYEQYF. The CDR3 nucleotides are TGTGCCACCAGCGGACCGGGACTAGACTACGAGCAGTACTTC.

V and J are TRBV27 and TRBJ2-5, with 10 nucleotides matching TRBD2. This CDR3 comprises 16 residues. V gave up 4 bases and J gave up 3 bases; unmatched junction bases: 8. Germline CDR1 MNHEY, CDR2 SMNVEV (reference sequence). In DNA, the CDR3 is TGTGCCAGCAGTTCATTTGGACTAGCGGAGAAAGAGACCCAGTACTTC. This translates into CASSSFGLAEKETQYF.

This chain connects TRBV4-2 to TRBJ2-7; TRBD1 agrees at 12 bases. CDR3 length equals 15 residues. Germline values: CDR1 LGHNA, CDR2 YNFKEQ. Trimming at V came to 1 base and at J to 7 bases, leaving 5 bases not matched to a gene. In DNA, the CDR3 is TGTGCCAGCAGCCAAGGGGGACAGGGGGCGGGGGAGCAGTACTTC. It is translated as CASSQGGQGAGEQYF.

The CDR3 sequence is CASSVGTGATYTEAFF. CDR3 nucleotide sequence: TGTGCCAGCAGCGTAGGGACAGGGGCGACCTACACTGAAGCTTTCTTT. The chain links TRBV9 to TRBJ1-1; 9 positions match TRBD1. This CDR3 has 16 amino acids. The germline V gene has CDR1 SGDLS and CDR2 YYNGEE. Unmatched junction bases numbered 6, after V lost 0 bases and J lost 3 bases. The full variable domain, its missing parts supplied by reference TRBV9 and TRBJ1-1, is DSGVTQTPKHLITATGQRVTLRCSPRSGDLSVYWYQQSLDQGLQFLIQYYNGEERAKGNILERFSAQQFPDLHSELNLSSLELGDSALYFCASSVGTGATYTEAFFGQGTRLTVV.

The chain employs TRBV19 and TRBJ2-2; 9 bases agree with TRBD1. V dropped 10 bases and J dropped 6; count of bases not matched to a gene: 9. Germline CDR1 LNHDA, CDR2 SQIVND (reference sequence). The CDR3 contains 14 residues. The CDR3 region has the DNA TGTGCCACCCACTCCCGACAGGGGGCCGGGGAGCTGTTTTTT. Translation: CATHSRQGAGELFF.

The chain combines TRBV5-4 with TRBJ1-4, with 7 bases lining up with TRBD1. CDR3 length equals 15 residues. Germline CDR1 reads SGHNT; CDR2 reads YYREEE (reference sequence). V shed 6 bases and J 5 bases; nucleotides not matched to a gene: 10. Here the CDR3 reads CASTQGGYGNEKLFF. The DNA of the CDR3 is TGTGCCAGCACCCAGGGGGGGTATGGGAATGAAAAACTGTTTTTT.

This clone has a single count. The chain couples TRBV7-3 to TRBJ2-7, with D perhaps matching TRBD1 (6 bases). The CDR3 has 14 amino acids. Trimming left V 3 bases short and J 2 bases short, with 11 bases between. Germline CDR1 SGHTA, CDR2 FQGTGA. CDR3 coding DNA: TGTGCCAGCAGCTTGAGGACAGTGACCTACGAGCAGTACTTC. It codes for CASSLRTVTYEQYF. Combining the CDR3 with reference TRBV7-3 and TRBJ2-7 gives the whole variable domain GAGVSQTPSNKVTEKGKYVELRCDPISGHTALYWYRQSLGQGPEFLIYFQGTGAADDSGLPNDRFFAVRPEGSVSTLKIQRTERGDSAVYLCASSLRTVTYEQYFGPGTRLTVT.

This clone appeared once. In DNA, the CDR3 is TGTGCCAGCAGCGTAGCCAACAGCCTTTCCCATGGCTACACCTTC. The encoded protein is CASSVANSLSHGYTF. The chain couples TRBV9 to TRBJ1-2; D is unclear. The ends were cut back, 0 bases at V and 6 bases at J, with 15 bases in the middle. Germline V gene sequence: CDR1 SGDLS, CDR2 YYNGEE. The CDR3 has 15 amino acids.

The chain is built from TRBV29-1 and TRBJ2-5; 9 bases map to TRBD2. This CDR3 comprises 12 residues. V lost 6 bases and J lost 13; bases outside the gene matches: 12. Germline-derived CDR1 and CDR2 are SQVTM and ANQGSEA. CDR3 region: CSVVAGAFLPYF. The DNA of the CDR3 is TGCAGCGTCGTAGCGGGGGCCTTTCTCCCGTACTTC.

V usage is TRBV4-2 and J usage is TRBJ2-3; TRBD1 aligns across 8 bases. The CDR3 consists of 16 residues. The V segment lost 1 base and the J segment 2 bases; nucleotides outside the gene matches: 5. From germline, CDR1 is LGHNA and CDR2 YNFKEQ. The CDR3 is CASSQGQGAHTDTQYF. In nucleotides, the CDR3 is TGTGCCAGCAGCCAAGGGCAGGGGGCCCACACAGATACGCAGTATTTT.

The genes are TRBV6-5 and TRBJ2-2, with 7 bases fitting TRBD1. CDR3 size: 15 residues. The J segment lost 3 bases and the V segment lost 4 bases, leaving 5 bases of the junction unmatched. Germline V gene data show CDR1 as MNHEY and CDR2 as SVGAGI. In nucleotides, the CDR3 is TGTGCCAGCAGTTCAACAGGGGTATACACCGGGGAGCTGTTTTTT. Amino acids: CASSSTGVYTGELFF.

The chain couples TRBV6-1 to TRBJ2-3; D is possibly TRBD2 (5 bases). There are 14 residues in the CDR3. V lost 4 bases and J lost 4, with 12 bases in between. Germline CDR1 is MNHNS and CDR2 is SASEGT. CDR3 loop: CASSGRGTPDTQYF. The CDR3, as DNA: TGTGCCAGCAGTGGCCGGGGTACCCCAGATACGCAGTATTTT.

The chain has TRBV5-1 and TRBJ1-6; D is ambiguous. CDR3 size: 14 residues. V shed 0 bases and J shed 5 bases, with 6 bases lying between them. Looked up from germline, CDR1 is SGHRS and CDR2 is YFSETQ. The CDR3 loop is CASSLAVDNSPLHF. The CDR3 coding sequence is TGCGCCAGCAGCTTGGCAGTGGATAATTCACCCCTCCACTTT.

This sequence joins TRBV7-8 and TRBJ2-1; D not certain. The CDR3 runs to 13 residues. Germline lookup yields CDR1 SGHVS and CDR2 FQNEAQ. Trimming cost V 5 bases and J 7 bases, with 12 bases left between them. The CDR3 region is CASSPTSVNEQFF. The CDR3 DNA sequence: TGTGCCAGCAGCCCGACCAGCGTTAATGAGCAGTTCTTC.

The rearrangement joins TRBV5-1 to TRBJ1-3; D not resolved. The V gene's germline CDR1 is SGHRS and CDR2 YFSETQ. V was pared by 5 bases and J by 1 base, with 7 bases between. The CDR3 has 13 residues. Here the CDR3 reads CASRDPSGNTIYF. The CDR3 region has the DNA TGCGCCAGCAGGGACCCGTCTGGAAACACCATATATTTT.

The chain is built from TRBV30 and TRBJ1-3; D is unclear. This CDR3 comprises 13 residues. Germline values: CDR1 GTSNPN, CDR2 SVGIG (reference sequence). With 8 bases removed from V and 4 bases from J, the gap between germline ends came to 15 bases. CDR3 nucleotides: TGTGCCAATGACTTATTGACGGGAAACACCATATATTTT. It yields the protein CANDLLTGNTIYF.

This clone has a single count. This chain links TRBV28 with TRBJ2-7, with 13 bases identical to TRBD2. Trimming removed 10 bases from V and 4 bases from J; junction bases left unmatched: 19. The CDR3 runs 18 residues. Germline CDR1 reads MDHEN; CDR2 reads SYDVKM. CDR3: CATRGHGQPGLAGYEQYF. The CDR3 nucleotides are TGTGCCACCCGGGGTCATGGCCAGCCGGGACTAGCGGGATACGAGCAGTACTTC.